Each of the 32 T cell receptor beta chains below was sequenced from the same sample in a study of T cell repertoires in cytomegalovirus infection. The antigens these receptors bind are not known. TCRdb passed the reads through MiXCR, listing each CDR3 protein once. The profile covers about 830,000 distinct CDR3 sequences, with about 30% appearing a single time and around 11% taken by the ten largest. The sample in question was cultured CD8+ T cells from PBMCs, obtained from culture after CMV antigen stimulation. Every receptor here comes from a human donor in good health (CMV status not recorded). Some clones in this sample may be carry-over from other donors' samples.

The J gene is TRBJ2-7, the V gene TRBV7-3; TRBD2 aligns across 7 bases. Per germline, CDR1 SGHTA and CDR2 FQGTGA. V dropped 2 bases and J dropped 0; count of bases not matched to a gene: 25. The CDR3 loop spans 22 amino acids. The CDR3 sequence is CASSLSQTNMLGGGLSSYEQYV. The CDR3 DNA reads as TGTGCCAGCAGCTTATCCCAAACCAATATGTTGGGGGGGGGATTGAGCTCCTACGAGCAGTACGTC.

This chain connects TRBV4-1 to TRBJ2-3; TRBD2 might be the D (6 bases). V lost 0 bases and J lost 5, with 15 bases in between. Germline V CDR1 and CDR2: MGHRA, YSYEKL. The CDR3 has 16 amino acids. CDR3 in DNA: TGCGCCAGCAGCCAAGAGGGGGGAGAGTCTATAGATACGCAGTATTTT. This gives the protein CASSQEGGESIDTQYF.

The CDR3 region has the DNA TGTGCCAGCAGTTTCAGAGCGGGGGGAGAAGATGAGCAGTTCTTC. As protein: CASSFRAGGEDEQFF. The V call is TRBV12-3 or TRBV12-4, the J call TRBJ2-1, with 9 bases identical to TRBD2. The CDR3 has 15 amino acids. Trimming took 3 bases from V and 8 from J; bases not matched to a gene: 8.

This clonotype was recorded a few times. This chain joins TRBV7-9 and TRBJ2-5; tentative D call: TRBD2 (5 bases). The CDR3 loop spans 12 amino acids. CDR1 is SEHNR, CDR2 FQNEAQ, per germline (reference sequence). V was clipped by 7 bases and J by 14 bases, with 20 bases between them. CDR3 nucleotides: TGTGCCAGCAACCATGGCTGGAGCGGCGACTACTTC. Its translation: CASNHGWSGDYF.

Ten or more counts support this clonotype. The rearrangement links TRBV11-1 to TRBJ2-1; no clear D. Germline values: CDR1 SGHAT, CDR2 FQDESV (reference sequence). The CDR3 covers 14 residues. V lost 6 bases and J 5 bases, leaving 14 bases between the germline ends. CDR3 bases: TGTGCCAGCAGTCGACGGACCGTCGACAATGAGCAGTTCTTC. Translated, it gives CASSRRTVDNEQFF. Using reference TRBV11-1 and TRBJ2-1 for the parts outside the CDR3, the full variable domain is EAEVAQSPRYKITEKSQAVAFWCDPISGHATLYWYRQILGQGPELLVQFQDESVVDDSQLPKDRFSAERLKGVDSTLKIQPAELGDSAMYLCASSRRTVDNEQFFGPGTRLTVL.

A few counts support this clonotype. The chain carries TRBV28 and TRBJ2-7; 9 bases fit TRBD1. V lost 6 bases and J lost 2; bases outside the gene matches: 8. Germline lookup yields CDR1 MDHEN and CDR2 SYDVKM. The CDR3 contains 15 residues. The CDR3 reads CASSRRDRDPYEQYV. The DNA for the CDR3 is TGTGCCAGCAGCCGCCGGGACAGGGACCCCTACGAGCAGTACGTC.

This chain joins TRBV6-8 and TRBJ1-1, with 8 bases that match TRBD1. The CDR3 has 13 amino acids. Germline trimming cut 10 bases from V and 3 bases from J; bases unmatched to any gene: 7. CDR1 MNHGY and CDR2 SAAAGT come from the germline V gene. CDR3 in DNA: TGTGCCACCCAGGGACAGGAGTACACTGAAGCTTTCTTT. Translated, it gives CATQGQEYTEAFF.

This chain uses TRBV4-1 with TRBJ2-3; D is unresolved. Trimming shortened V by 5 bases and J by 6 bases, and 12 bases separated the two germline ends. The CDR3 is made up of 13 amino acids. The germline V gene encodes CDR1 MGHRA and CDR2 YSYEKL. This CDR3 is CASSSVMADTQYF. The CDR3, as DNA: TGCGCCAGCAGCTCGGTTATGGCGGATACGCAGTATTTT.

This clonotype showed up just a few times. The V call is TRBV10-3, the J call TRBJ1-2; maybe TRBD1 (5 bases). Looked up from germline, CDR1 is ENHRY and CDR2 is SYGVKD. The CDR3 is made up of 12 amino acids. V lost 10 bases and J 2 bases, leaving 11 bases between the germline ends. The CDR3 bases are TGTGCCAGATGGGCAGGGAACTATGGCTACACCTTC. Encoded protein: CARWAGNYGYTF.

The chain combines TRBV15 with TRBJ2-6; possible D gene TRBD2, 6 bases. V lost 0 bases and J 2 bases, leaving 20 bases between the germline ends. Germline CDR1 is LNHNV and CDR2 is YYDKDF (reference sequence). This CDR3 comprises 20 residues. Written as DNA, the CDR3 is TGTGCCACCAGCAGAGAGGGGCAGGGAGGCGAGTGGGCTGGGGCCAACGTCCTGACTTTC. It encodes CATSREGQGGEWAGANVLTF.

This clonotype was counted at least ten times. V usage is TRBV28 and J usage is TRBJ2-4; 7 bases agree with TRBD1. CDR1 MDHEN and CDR2 SYDVKM come from the germline V gene. This CDR3 contains 19 residues. V gave up 4 bases and J gave up 0 bases; unmatched junction bases: 15. The CDR3 DNA follows: TGTGCCAGCAGTTCCCGTCCCGGGACAGCCCGTCTAGCCAAAAACATTCAGTACTTC. It encodes CASSSRPGTARLAKNIQYF.

The chain has TRBV2 and TRBJ1-6; 8 bases are shared with TRBD1. V shed 2 bases and J 5 bases; nucleotides not matched to a gene: 2. Germline V gene data show CDR1 as SNHLY and CDR2 as FYNNEI. CDR3 length equals 15 residues. The DNA for the CDR3 is TGTGCCAGCAGTGAACAGGGGGCCGATAATTCACCCCTCCACTTT. This translates into CASSEQGADNSPLHF.

The rearrangement links TRBV11-3 to TRBJ2-1; 10 bases fit TRBD2. The CDR3 contains 16 residues. Germline V gives CDR1 SGHNT, CDR2 YENEEA. Unmatched junction bases numbered 7, after V lost 1 base and J lost 7 bases. CDR3 in DNA: TGTGCCAGCAGCTTAGTAGGTAGCGGGGGGTGGAATGAGCAGTTCTTC. Protein product: CASSLVGSGGWNEQFF.

CDR3 sequence reads: CASSPERLNTEAFF. CDR3 sequence (DNA): TGTGCCAGCAGCCCCGAGAGACTTAACACTGAAGCTTTCTTT. The chain combines TRBV12-3 or TRBV12-4 with TRBJ1-1; D remains ambiguous. The CDR3 is 14 amino acids. Trimming took 6 bases from V and 2 from J, leaving 13 bases between them.

This rearrangement joins TRBV9 to TRBJ2-1; possibly TRBD1 or TRBD2 for D (5 bases each). Germline CDR1 SGDLS, CDR2 YYNGEE. The CDR3 is made up of 13 amino acids. Deletions cut 4 bases from V and 3 bases from J, with 8 bases between. CDR3 amino acids: CASSRGYYNEQFF. CDR3 nucleotides: TGTGCCAGCAGCCGGGGCTACTACAATGAGCAGTTCTTC.

The sample holds a few counts of this clonotype. The chain employs TRBV5-4 and TRBJ2-1; 7 bases map to TRBD1. V lost 0 bases, J lost 3 bases, and 3 bases stayed unmatched. Germline V CDR1 and CDR2: SGHNT, YYREEE (reference sequence). CDR3 length: 15 residues. CDR3 nucleotide sequence: TGTGCCAGCAGCTTGGGTCGGGACAGCTACAATGAGCAGTTCTTC. This gives the protein CASSLGRDSYNEQFF.

A few counts support this clonotype. V gene TRBV5-1 combines with J gene TRBJ2-1, with D tentatively TRBD1 (5 bases). With 4 bases removed from V and 6 bases from J, the gap between germline ends came to 17 bases. The CDR3 spans 15 residues. The germline gives CDR1 SGHRS, CDR2 YFSETQ. As DNA, the CDR3 is TGCGCCAGCAGCGGGGCCTTCGACTGGGCCAATGAGCAGTTCTTC. Translation: CASSGAFDWANEQFF. Drawing the rest from reference TRBV5-1 and TRBJ2-1, the complete variable domain is KAGVTQTPRYLIKTRGQQVTLSCSPISGHRSVSWYQQTPGQGLQFLFEYFSETQRNKGNFPGRFSGRQFSNSRSEMNVSTLELGDSALYLCASSGAFDWANEQFFGPGTRLTVL.

This clonotype turned up a few times. The J gene is TRBJ2-1, the V gene TRBV2; D unresolved. CDR1 and CDR2 (germline): SNHLY, FYNNEI. The CDR3 contains 15 residues. V was cut by 3 bases and J by 0 bases, with 9 bases left in between. The CDR3 here is CASSEGTYSYNEQFF. As DNA, the CDR3 is TGTGCCAGCAGTGAGGGCACCTACTCCTACAATGAGCAGTTCTTC.

Remarks on this clonotype: A single base separates this from a much larger clone, so it may be a read error. The V gene is TRBV7-2, the J gene TRBJ2-5; 8 positions agree with TRBD1. Germline CDR1 reads SGHTA; CDR2 reads FQGNSA. CDR3 size: 15 residues. CDR3 in amino acids: CANSFGTGGEETQYF. The CDR3 DNA reads TGTGCCAACAGCTTTGGGACAGGTGGCGAGGAGACCCAGTACTTC.

The V and J genes are TRBV28 and TRBJ2-3, with TRBD1 as a possible D gene (7 bases). Germline V gives CDR1 MDHEN, CDR2 SYDVKM. The CDR3 has 17 amino acids. V dropped 2 bases and J dropped 3 bases, with 18 bases sitting between them. Here the CDR3 reads CASSLPPVGGQTDTQYF. The DNA for the CDR3 is TGTGCCAGCAGTTTACCTCCGGTGGGGGGACAGACAGATACGCAGTATTTT.

The chain uses TRBV6-5 and TRBJ2-7; D is unresolved. V was cut by 2 bases and J by 7 bases, with 12 bases left in between. This CDR3 region has 13 residues. Germline V gene lookup returns CDR1 MNHEY and CDR2 SVGAGI. CDR3 sequence reads: CASSYRAVGEQYF. CDR3 coding DNA: TGTGCCAGCAGTTACCGGGCGGTGGGGGAGCAGTACTTC.

There are many counts of this clonotype. This chain uses TRBV7-8 with TRBJ2-5; D gene unclear. Trimming pared 5 bases from V and 2 bases from J, leaving 12 bases between. Looked up from germline, CDR1 is SGHVS and CDR2 is FQNEAQ. This CDR3 is built from 14 residues. CDR3 nucleotide sequence: TGTGCCAGCAGCCTGGCGGCGTTGCAAGAGACCCAGTACTTC. This sequence encodes CASSLAALQETQYF.

This chain joins TRBV6-5 and TRBJ2-3, with D possibly matching TRBD1 (6 bases). The CDR3 is 14 residues long. The V gene lost 3 bases and the J gene lost 4 bases, with 11 bases spanning the gap. Per the germline V gene, CDR1 is MNHEY and CDR2 is SVGAGI. Here the CDR3 DNA reads TGTGCCAGCAGTTATAAACCAGGGGCAGATACGCAGTATTTT. Its translation is CASSYKPGADTQYF.

A few counts support this clonotype. The chain uses TRBV2 and TRBJ2-1; 7 bases match TRBD1. Germline V CDR1 and CDR2: SNHLY, FYNNEI. The CDR3 has 10 residues. V gave up 4 bases and J gave up 13 bases; unmatched junction bases: 1. CDR3 in DNA: TGTGCCAGCAGTGGACAGGGTCAGTTCTTC. Amino acid sequence: CASSGQGQFF. The variable domain in full, with the rest retrieved from reference TRBV2 and TRBJ2-1, is EPEVTQTPSHQVTQMGQEVILRCVPISNHLYFYWYRQILGQKVEFLVSFYNNEISEKSEIFDDQFSVERPDGSNFTLKIRSTKLEDSAMYFCASSGQGQFFGPGTRLTVL.

This clonotype was observed a single time. The chain recombines TRBV6-2 or TRBV6-3 with TRBJ2-7; 9 positions agree with TRBD2. This CDR3 spans 16 amino acids. Trimming took 6 bases from V and 6 from J; bases not matched to a gene: 15. CDR1 is MNHEY, CDR2 SVGEGT, per germline. The CDR3 region is CASREILAGGPGEQYF. CDR3 nucleotides: TGTGCCAGCAGGGAAATTCTCGCGGGGGGGCCCGGCGAGCAGTACTTC.

This clonotype was counted only a few times. V gene TRBV7-6 combines with J gene TRBJ1-3; tentative D call: TRBD1 (5 bases). The V and J ends lost 3 bases and 4 bases respectively, with 16 bases between them. The CDR3 totals 16 residues. Germline CDR1 is SGHVS and CDR2 is FNYEAQ. The CDR3 bases are TGTGCCAGCAGCTTTAACTCTAGGGGTCCCGGAAACACCATATATTTT. Protein sequence: CASSFNSRGPGNTIYF.

This clonotype appeared once. V gene TRBV19 combines with J gene TRBJ1-2; a possible D gene is TRBD1 (5 bases). Germline V gene sequence: CDR1 LNHDA, CDR2 SQIVND (reference sequence). V lost 1 base and J 3 bases, leaving 12 bases between the germline ends. The CDR3 covers 15 residues. CDR3 nucleotides: TGTGCCAGTAGTATAGCACTGGCAGGGCACTATGGCTACACCTTC. This sequence encodes CASSIALAGHYGYTF. The full variable domain, with the rest looked up from reference TRBV19 and TRBJ1-2, is DGGITQSPKYLFRKEGQNVTLSCEQNLNHDAMYWYRQDPGQGLRLIYYSQIVNDFQKGDIAEGYSVSREKKESFPLTVTSAQKNPTAFYLCASSIALAGHYGYTFGSGTRLTVV.

This clonotype was counted between two and nine times. The rearrangement uses TRBV6-2 or TRBV6-3 and TRBJ2-1, with 9 bases lining up with TRBD2. The germline V gene has CDR1 MNHEY and CDR2 SVGEGT. Germline trimming cut 7 bases from V and 4 bases from J; bases unmatched to any gene: 8. This CDR3 comprises 15 residues. CDR3 DNA sequence: TGTGCCAGCACCTCGGGGCGGGGGGGTTACAATGAGCAGTTCTTC. Translation gives CASTSGRGGYNEQFF.

The V gene is TRBV6-2 or TRBV6-3, the J gene TRBJ1-6; the D gene is possibly TRBD1 (6 bases). Germline V CDR1 and CDR2: MNHEY, SVGEGT. This CDR3 spans 16 amino acids. DNA for the CDR3: TGTGTCAGAACAGGGACACGAACGATCACGAATTCACCCCTCCACTTT. This gives the protein CVRTGTRTITNSPLHF.

This chain links TRBV28 with TRBJ1-2; D is possibly TRBD1 (6 bases). In germline, CDR1 is MDHEN, CDR2 SYDVKM. CDR3 length: 15 residues. V was pared by 2 bases and J by 7 bases, with 17 bases between. The CDR3 region has the DNA TGTGCCAGCAGTTTAGGTCTACAGGGATTCGCTGGCTACACCTTC. Residues: CASSLGLQGFAGYTF.

The chain joins TRBV12-3 or TRBV12-4 to TRBJ1-3, with no clear D. Deletions cut 10 bases from V and 1 base from J, with 8 bases between. The CDR3 extends over 12 amino acids. The DNA of the CDR3 is TGTGCCATCATAAGGTCTGGAAACACCATATATTTT. Its translation is CAIIRSGNTIYF.

This clonotype was seen more than once but under ten times. The V gene is TRBV2, the J gene TRBJ1-2; D is perhaps TRBD1 (5 bases). The CDR3 spans 14 residues. With 8 bases removed from V and 1 base from J, the gap between germline ends came to 14 bases. CDR1 SNHLY and CDR2 FYNNEI come from the germline V gene. CDR3 amino acids: CASQIRDGNYGYTF. CDR3 nucleotides: TGTGCCAGCCAAATTCGGGACGGTAACTATGGCTACACCTTC.